This T cell receptor beta chain stems from a study of PD-L1 blockade in urothelial cancer. The CDR3 is 14 amino acids. V gave up 5 bases and J gave up 2 bases, with 12 bases separating them. Looked up from germline, CDR1 is SEHNR and CDR2 is FQNEAQ (reference sequence). This clone was recorded a few times. Repertoires were generated with immunoSEQ multiplex PCR, while TCRdb's copy carries only in-frame clones and drops some. The repertoire holds 15,000 to 20,000 clones, roughly 90% seen once, with just under 6% in the top ten. The gene calls are TRBV7-9 and TRBJ1-2; the D gene is possibly TRBD1 (6 bases). Source: PBMCs, taken around atezolizumab (anti-PD-L1) treatment. The sequence was collected from a man in his forties or fifties with urothelial cancer. The CDR3 reads CASSHAGQNYGYTF. The CDR3 DNA reads as TGTGCCAGCAGCCACGCCGGACAGAACTATGGCTACACCTTC.